This TCR beta chain came from a study of shared clonotypes between healthy human individuals. Germline values: CDR1 SGHAT, CDR2 FQNNGV. The CDR3 covers 16 residues. V lost 5 bases to trimming and J lost 0 bases, with 14 bases between them. This clone was seen a handful of times. Here immunoSEQ multiplex PCR was the method, and the copy in TCRdb shows in-frame clones only, minus some. The table records 700,000 or so clones, approximately 79% of them present only once. The V and J genes are TRBV11-2 and TRBJ1-3, with D possibly TRBD1 on 6 matching bases. Sequences were obtained from memory CD4+ T cells sorted from blood. Described subset: CD45RA-negative fraction. The receptor was derived from a woman aged 25 to 39 in good health. The CDR3 nucleotides read TGTGCCAGCAGCCCCACAGGGATCGACTCTGGAAACACCATATATTTT. Translation: CASSPTGIDSGNTIYF.